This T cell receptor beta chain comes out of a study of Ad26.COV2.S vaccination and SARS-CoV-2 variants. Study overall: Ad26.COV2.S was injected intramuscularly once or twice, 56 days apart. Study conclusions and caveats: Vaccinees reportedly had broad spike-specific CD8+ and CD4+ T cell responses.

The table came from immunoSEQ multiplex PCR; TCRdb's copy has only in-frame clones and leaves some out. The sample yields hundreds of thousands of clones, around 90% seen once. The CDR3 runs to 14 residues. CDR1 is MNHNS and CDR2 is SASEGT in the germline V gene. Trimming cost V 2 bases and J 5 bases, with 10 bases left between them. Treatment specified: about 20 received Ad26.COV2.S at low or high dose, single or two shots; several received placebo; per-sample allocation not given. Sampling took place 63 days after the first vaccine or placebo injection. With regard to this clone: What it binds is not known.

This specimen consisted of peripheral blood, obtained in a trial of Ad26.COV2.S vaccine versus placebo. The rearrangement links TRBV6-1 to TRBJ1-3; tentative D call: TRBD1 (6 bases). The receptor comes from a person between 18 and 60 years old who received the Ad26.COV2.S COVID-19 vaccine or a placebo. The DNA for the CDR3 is TGTGCCAGCAGTGAATGGGGGGGCAGAAACACCATATATTTT. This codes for CASSEWGGRNTIYF.